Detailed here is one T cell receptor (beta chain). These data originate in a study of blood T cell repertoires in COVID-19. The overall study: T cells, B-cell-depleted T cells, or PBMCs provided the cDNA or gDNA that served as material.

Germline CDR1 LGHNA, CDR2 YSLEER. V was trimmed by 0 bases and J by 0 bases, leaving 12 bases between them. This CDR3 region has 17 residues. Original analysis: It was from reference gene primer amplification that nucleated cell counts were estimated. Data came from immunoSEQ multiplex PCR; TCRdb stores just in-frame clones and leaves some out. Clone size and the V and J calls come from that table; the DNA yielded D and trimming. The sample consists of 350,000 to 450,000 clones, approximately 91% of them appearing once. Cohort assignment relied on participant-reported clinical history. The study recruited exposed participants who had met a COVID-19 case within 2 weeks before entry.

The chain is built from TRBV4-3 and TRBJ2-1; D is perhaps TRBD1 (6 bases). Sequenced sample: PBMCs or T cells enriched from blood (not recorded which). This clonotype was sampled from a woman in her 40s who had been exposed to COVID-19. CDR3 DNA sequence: TGCGCCAGCAGCCAAGATCTAACAGGGAGCTCCTACAATGAGCAGTTCTTC. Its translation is CASSQDLTGSSYNEQFF.